This T cell receptor (beta chain) was identified in a study of shared clonotypes between healthy human individuals. Study background: Donors, aged 18 to 49, were a couple of women and three men.

Donors included only healthy HIV-negative adults lacking recent acute infections or vaccinations. Methods used by the authors: ImmunoSEQ gave junction-only sequences without quality scores, so filtering differed. Assay: immunoSEQ multiplex PCR; the TCRdb copy retains only in-frame clones and omits some. V, J and clone size reflect that table, while D and trimming were determined from the DNA. This sample yields about 1.5 million clones, of which over 95% are seen a single time; roughly 1.2% belongs to the top ten. About this clone: Its specificity is not known.

Study-level points and caveats: Sorted-subset sequencing, rarefaction showed, was incomplete despite large depth.

The V end was cut by 5 bases, the J end by 7 bases, with 17 bases between. This CDR3 contains 14 residues. Germline-derived CDR1 and CDR2 are SGHTA and FQGNSA. This TCR was sampled from a man aged 25-40 years in good health. The chain combines TRBV7-2 with TRBJ1-2; D is uncertain. Sequencing was carried out using naive CD4+ T cells sorted from blood. Subset here: CD45RA+ positively selected. Here the CDR3 reads CASSPRGGLFGYTF. In DNA, the CDR3 is TGTGCCAGCAGCCCAAGAGGAGGGCTGTTTGGCTACACCTTC. Looking up the rest from reference TRBV7-2 and TRBJ1-2 gives the full variable domain: GAGVSQSPSNKVTEKGKDVELRCDPISGHTALYWYRQSLGQGLEFLIYFQGNSAPDKSGLPSDRFSAERTGGSVSTLTIQRTQQEDSAVYLCASSPRGGLFGYTFGSGTRLTVV.